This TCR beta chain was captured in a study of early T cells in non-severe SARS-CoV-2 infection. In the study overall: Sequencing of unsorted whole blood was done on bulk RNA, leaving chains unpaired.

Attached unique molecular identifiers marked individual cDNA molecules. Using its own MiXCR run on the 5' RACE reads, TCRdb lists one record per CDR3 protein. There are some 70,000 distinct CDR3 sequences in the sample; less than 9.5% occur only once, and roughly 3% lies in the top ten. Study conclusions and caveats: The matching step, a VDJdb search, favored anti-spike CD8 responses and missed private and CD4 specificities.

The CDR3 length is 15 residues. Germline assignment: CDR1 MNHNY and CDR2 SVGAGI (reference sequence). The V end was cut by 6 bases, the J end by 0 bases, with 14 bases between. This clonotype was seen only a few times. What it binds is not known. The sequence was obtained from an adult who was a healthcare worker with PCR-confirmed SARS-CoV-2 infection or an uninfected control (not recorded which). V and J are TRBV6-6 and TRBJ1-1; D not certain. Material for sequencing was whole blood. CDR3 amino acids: CASRGWTGLNTEAFF. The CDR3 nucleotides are TGTGCCAGCAGGGGGTGGACCGGTTTGAACACTGAAGCTTTCTTT.